This TCR beta chain was identified in a study of cytotoxic CD8 clonotypes in ibrutinib-treated CLL. The assay was immunoSEQ multiplex PCR, and TCRdb's table has in-frame clones only and misses some. The sample records about 27,000 clones, roughly 85% being singletons. Per germline, CDR1 MGHRA and CDR2 YSYEKL. V was shortened by 0 bases and J by 5 bases, with 7 bases between the two germline ends. The CDR3 extends over 14 amino acids. Source: PBMCs, taken after 24 months of ibrutinib treatment. This TCR came from a human donor with chronic lymphocytic leukemia. V gene TRBV4-1 combines with J gene TRBJ1-4, with unresolved D. The DNA of the CDR3 is TGCGCCAGCAGCCAAGAAAGGGTGAATGAAAAACTGTTTTTT. Translating it yields CASSQERVNEKLFF.